Presented here are 10 T cell receptor beta chains from one specimen sequenced in a study of blood T cells in healthy people across ages. Primed by a sample-barcoded 5' primer and a J-beta primer mix, a second PCR proceeded for about 7 to 12 cycles. TCRdb analysed the 5' RACE reads with MiXCR anew, one entry per CDR3 protein. There are approximately 880,000 distinct CDR3 sequences in the sample; roughly 50% occur only once, and around 15% lies in the top ten. Sequenced input: blood. The receptors derive from a man aged 25 to 40 in good health.

The rearrangement links TRBV4-1 to TRBJ1-4; no reliable D call. Germline CDR1 is MGHRA and CDR2 is YSYEKL. The V end lost 4 bases, the J end lost 2 bases, and 14 bases lay between the germline ends. CDR3 length: 16 residues. The CDR3 spells CASSPTPGVTNEKLFF. In DNA, the CDR3 is TGCGCCAGCAGCCCTACTCCTGGGGTGACTAATGAAAAACTGTTTTTT.

The chain joins TRBV29-1 to TRBJ2-5, with TRBD2 as a possible D gene (6 bases). Between the trimmed V and J ends, which lost 3 bases and 1 base, there was a span of 9 bases. Germline lookup yields CDR1 SQVTM and CDR2 ANQGSEA. The length of the CDR3 is 13 residues. CDR3 sequence (DNA): TGCAGCGTTGATAGCGGATTCCAAGAGACCCAGTACTTC. It specifies CSVDSGFQETQYF.

This sequence joins TRBV11-2 and TRBJ2-3; D might be TRBD2 (5 bases). The CDR3 contains 14 residues. Trimming pared 3 bases from V and 3 bases from J, leaving 10 bases between. The germline CDR1 and CDR2 sequences are SGHAT and FQNNGV. CDR3: CASSFRDFTDTQYF. DNA of the CDR3: TGTGCCAGCAGCTTCCGGGATTTTACAGATACGCAGTATTTT.

The chain employs TRBV11-2 and TRBJ2-1, with D possibly TRBD2 on 5 matching bases. The germline V gene has CDR1 SGHAT and CDR2 FQNNGV. The V end lost 0 bases, the J end lost 11 bases, and 11 bases lay between the germline ends. There are 13 residues in the CDR3. The CDR3 coding sequence is TGTGCCAGCAGCTTAGACGGAGGTGTTAAGCAGTTCTTC. Translation gives CASSLDGGVKQFF.

CDR3 sequence reads: CASSEALTLDYRSTDTQYF. As DNA, the CDR3 is TGCGCCAGCAGTGAGGCTTTAACTTTGGACTACCGGAGCACAGATACGCAGTATTTT. The chain couples TRBV10-1 to TRBJ2-3, with D perhaps TRBD2 (6 bases). Trimming removed 2 bases at V and 0 bases at J, with 21 bases between. The CDR3 covers 19 residues. CDR1 and CDR2 from the germline V gene are WNHNN and SYGVQD (reference sequence).

The genes are TRBV29-1 and TRBJ1-2; D remains ambiguous. The CDR3 is 14 amino acids. The germline V and J ends were trimmed by 3 bases and 0 bases, with 11 bases remaining between them. The germline CDR1 and CDR2 sequences are SQVTM and ANQGSEA. This chain's CDR3 is CSVEPDGTNYGYTF. The CDR3 DNA is TGCAGCGTTGAGCCGGACGGCACTAACTATGGCTACACCTTC.

V and J are TRBV12-3 or TRBV12-4 and TRBJ1-5; D may be TRBD1 (5 bases). The CDR3 is 14 amino acids. Trimming cost V 3 bases and J 6 bases, with 12 bases left between them. The CDR3: CASSFGGMGQPQHF. Here the CDR3 DNA reads TGTGCCAGCAGTTTCGGGGGAATGGGTCAGCCCCAGCATTTT.

The chain employs TRBV7-2 and TRBJ2-7; D not certain. This CDR3 has 13 residues. Trimming removed 11 bases from V and 7 bases from J, with 21 bases in between. The V gene's germline CDR1 is SGHTA and CDR2 FQGNSA. The CDR3 DNA reads TGTGCCGGGAAGCCATACTCCTACAATGAGCAGTACTTC. Its protein product is CAGKPYSYNEQYF.

The chain employs TRBV7-2 and TRBJ2-3; 8 bases line up with TRBD2. The germline CDR1 and CDR2 sequences are SGHTA and FQGNSA. CDR3 length: 16 residues. Unmatched junction bases numbered 10, after V lost 5 bases and J lost 3 bases. The CDR3 protein is CASSQRAGVGTDTQYF. The CDR3 region has the DNA TGTGCCAGCAGCCAAAGAGCGGGAGTTGGAACAGATACGCAGTATTTT.

The rearrangement joins TRBV7-9 to TRBJ1-2; 7 nucleotides match TRBD1. CDR3 size: 15 residues. V shed 5 bases, J shed 3 bases, and the junction held 9 bases outside the gene matches. From germline, CDR1 is SEHNR and CDR2 FQNEAQ (reference sequence). The CDR3 protein is CASSRDRAPHYGYTF. The DNA for the CDR3 is TGTGCCAGCAGCCGTGACAGGGCCCCTCACTATGGCTACACCTTC.